A single TCR beta chain is shown here with its context. Germline V gives CDR1 MGHDK, CDR2 SYGVNS. Trimming cost V 5 bases and J 5 bases, with 8 bases left between them. The CDR3 sequence is 12 residues long. This record comes from a study of T-cell reconstitution after alpha-beta-depleted transplantation in children. Researchers prepared the TCRbeta library using unique molecular identifiers, the study reports. TCRdb called the PCR reads again in MiXCR, with one record for every CDR3 protein. The sample has about 610,000 distinct CDR3 sequences, about 10% seen once; the top ten hold less than 5%. The chain has TRBV25-1 and TRBJ2-3; D not certain. The clonotype comes from a human donor who donated a stem cell graft to a child with acute myeloid leukemia. The sample consisted of PBMCs from the stem cell graft donor, taken from the stem cell graft. CDR3 DNA: TGTGCCAGCAGTATAAACCAAGATACGCAGTATTTT. It yields the protein CASSINQDTQYF.